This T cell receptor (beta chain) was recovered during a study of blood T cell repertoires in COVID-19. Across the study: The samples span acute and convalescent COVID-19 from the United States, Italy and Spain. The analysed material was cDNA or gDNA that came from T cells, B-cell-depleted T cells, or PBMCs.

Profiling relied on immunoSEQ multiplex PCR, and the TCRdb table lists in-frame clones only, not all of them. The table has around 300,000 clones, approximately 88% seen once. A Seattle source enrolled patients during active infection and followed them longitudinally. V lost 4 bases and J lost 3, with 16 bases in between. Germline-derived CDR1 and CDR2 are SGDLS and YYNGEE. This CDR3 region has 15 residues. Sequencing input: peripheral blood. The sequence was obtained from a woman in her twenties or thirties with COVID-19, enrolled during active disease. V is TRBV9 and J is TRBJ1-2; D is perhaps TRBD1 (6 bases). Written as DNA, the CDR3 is TGTGCCAGCAGCCGAGGAGGACAGACTCACTATGGCTACACCTTC. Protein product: CASSRGGQTHYGYTF.